Listed here are 24 T cell receptor beta chains from one sample, sequenced in a study of long-term antiretroviral therapy in people with HIV. Investigators performed immunoSEQ version v3.0 at survey level. The protocol was immunoSEQ multiplex PCR, while the TCRdb copy is restricted to in-frame clones and leaves out a portion. The table has 15,000 to 20,000 clones, 65% to 85% seen once. The source material was unsorted PBMCs, sampled 0.9 years after starting antiretroviral therapy. All receptors come from a man between 18 and 29 years old with HIV.

The chain couples TRBV7-9 to TRBJ2-5; no reliable D call. V was shortened by 2 bases and J by 3 bases, with 4 bases between the two germline ends. Looked up from germline, CDR1 is SEHNR and CDR2 is FQNEAQ (reference sequence). This CDR3 is 12 amino acids long. In DNA form, the CDR3 reads TGTGCCAGCAGCTTACTCGAAGAGACCCAGTACTTC. Translation gives CASSLLEETQYF. Variable domain in full (rest from reference TRBV7-9 and TRBJ2-5): DTGVSQNPRHKITKRGQNVTFRCDPISEHNRLYWYRQTLGQGPEFLTYFQNEAQLEKSRLLSDRFSAERPKGSFSTLEIQRTEQGDSAMYLCASSLLEETQYFGPGTRLLVL.

This chain uses TRBV19 with TRBJ1-4, with D unclear. Germline lookup yields CDR1 LNHDA and CDR2 SQIVND (reference sequence). The CDR3 runs 15 residues. Deletions cut 3 bases from V and 2 bases from J, with 10 bases between. CDR3 sequence: CASSMGPVTNEKLFF. The DNA of the CDR3 is TGTGCCAGTAGTATGGGTCCTGTTACTAATGAAAAACTGTTTTTT.

This chain links TRBV29-1 with TRBJ2-2; 10 bases align to TRBD2. From germline, CDR1 is SQVTM and CDR2 ANQGSEA. This CDR3 is built from 18 residues. V gave up 0 bases and J gave up 1 base; unmatched junction bases: 8. The CDR3 sequence: CSVEDPLAGALNTGELFF. CDR3 nucleotides: TGCAGCGTTGAAGATCCTCTAGCGGGGGCACTGAACACCGGGGAGCTGTTTTTT.

V usage is TRBV10-3 and J usage is TRBJ2-1; possible D gene TRBD2, 6 bases. This CDR3 spans 13 amino acids. Trimming took 4 bases from V and 5 from J, leaving 9 bases between them. The germline CDR1 and CDR2 sequences are ENHRY and SYGVKD. CDR3 coding DNA: TGTGCCATCAGTGGCGGGGTCCACAATGAGCAGTTCTTC. Translation: CAISGGVHNEQFF.

This clone was observed a handful of times. The gene calls are TRBV27 and TRBJ2-7; 9 positions agree with TRBD1. Germline CDR1 MNHEY, CDR2 SMNVEV (reference sequence). The CDR3 runs 13 residues. V shed 5 bases and J 6 bases; nucleotides not matched to a gene: 5. In DNA form, the CDR3 reads TGTGCCAGCAGTGGGACAGGGAGGCTCGAGCAGTACTTC. It yields the protein CASSGTGRLEQYF.

This chain uses TRBV5-1 with TRBJ2-3; D is ambiguous. Germline lookup yields CDR1 SGHRS and CDR2 YFSETQ. Trimming took off 2 bases at V and 3 bases at J, with 10 bases between the two ends. The CDR3 runs 14 residues. CDR3 nucleotide sequence: TGCGCCAGCAGCTTCTGGGCCTTAACAGATACGCAGTATTTT. It translates to CASSFWALTDTQYF.

This chain links TRBV30 with TRBJ1-2; D possibly corresponds to TRBD1 (5 bases). The CDR3 spans 14 residues. V shed 4 bases and J shed 4 bases, with 16 bases lying between them. CDR1 is GTSNPN, CDR2 SVGIG, per germline (reference sequence). The CDR3 sequence: CAWIGSGGRYGYTF. The CDR3 DNA is TGTGCCTGGATTGGTTCGGGGGGTCGCTATGGCTACACCTTC.

The gene calls are TRBV9 and TRBJ2-7; no reliable D call. The CDR3 consists of 14 residues. Trimming took off 7 bases at V and 2 bases at J, with 16 bases between the two ends. Germline V gene lookup returns CDR1 SGDLS and CDR2 YYNGEE. The CDR3 region is CASATRKLAYEQYF. The CDR3, as DNA: TGTGCCAGCGCGACGCGGAAACTCGCCTACGAGCAGTACTTC.

The CDR3 spells CASSGPGAGELFF. The CDR3 coding sequence is TGTGCCAGCAGTGGTCCTGGGGCCGGGGAGCTGTTTTTT. This chain joins TRBV6-1 and TRBJ2-2, with no clear D. V lost 4 bases, J lost 6 bases, and 9 bases lay in between. This CDR3 comprises 13 residues. Germline V CDR1 and CDR2: MNHNS, SASEGT.

The chain employs TRBV9 and TRBJ2-2, with 7 nucleotides matching TRBD2. Trimming at V came to 1 base and at J to 4 bases, leaving 4 bases not matched to a gene. The CDR3 spans 15 residues. Germline values: CDR1 SGDLS, CDR2 YYNGEE. CDR3 in amino acids: CASSVYGGGTGELFF. The CDR3 coding sequence is TGTGCCAGCAGCGTATATGGGGGGGGCACCGGGGAGCTGTTTTTT.

The J gene is TRBJ1-4, the V gene TRBV2, with D uncertain. The CDR3 sequence is 12 residues long. CDR1 and CDR2 from the germline V gene are SNHLY and FYNNEI. The V end lost 8 bases, the J end lost 5 bases, and 9 bases lay between the germline ends. This CDR3 reads CASALINEKLFF. CDR3 bases: TGTGCCAGCGCGCTTATAAATGAAAAACTGTTTTTT.

On this clone: Other DNA sequences in this sample translate to the same CDR3. The J gene is TRBJ1-1, the V gene TRBV9; D unresolved. The germline gives CDR1 SGDLS, CDR2 YYNGEE. This CDR3 comprises 14 residues. With 0 bases removed from V and 6 bases from J, the gap between germline ends came to 12 bases. For the CDR3, the DNA is TGTGCCAGCAGCGTAGAGGAAGGATGGTCTGAAGCTTTCTTT. Its protein is CASSVEEGWSEAFF.

The gene calls are TRBV4-2 and TRBJ2-1; D possibly corresponds to TRBD1 (6 bases). CDR3 length: 15 amino acids. The germline V gene encodes CDR1 LGHNA and CDR2 YNFKEQ. V was clipped by 7 bases and J by 8 bases, with 21 bases between them. The CDR3 reads CASTAGTGPIHEQFF. Written as DNA, the CDR3 is TGTGCCAGCACCGCGGGCACAGGGCCCATCCATGAGCAGTTCTTC.

This chain uses TRBV5-4 with TRBJ2-6, with D uncertain. The V end lost 3 bases, the J end lost 1 base, and 8 bases lay between the germline ends. Germline lookup yields CDR1 SGHNT and CDR2 YYREEE (reference sequence). The CDR3 length is 15 residues. This chain's CDR3 is CASSSLDSGANVLTF. The CDR3 nucleotides read TGTGCCAGCAGCTCTTTGGATTCTGGGGCCAACGTCCTGACTTTC.

The genes are TRBV2 and TRBJ1-5; D uncertain. CDR3 length: 16 amino acids. Trimming took 3 bases from V and 7 from J, leaving 19 bases between them. Germline V gives CDR1 SNHLY, CDR2 FYNNEI. CDR3 protein: CASSEYGFDRRQPQHF. CDR3 coding DNA: TGTGCCAGCAGTGAGTATGGCTTCGATAGACGACAGCCCCAGCATTTT. Combining the CDR3 with reference TRBV2 and TRBJ1-5 gives the whole variable domain EPEVTQTPSHQVTQMGQEVILRCVPISNHLYFYWYRQILGQKVEFLVSFYNNEISEKSEIFDDQFSVERPDGSNFTLKIRSTKLEDSAMYFCASSEYGFDRRQPQHFGDGTRLSIL.

The chain is built from TRBV5-1 and TRBJ1-1, with D uncertain. This CDR3 contains 12 residues. V shed 0 bases and J shed 3 bases, with 3 bases lying between them. Per the germline V gene, CDR1 is SGHRS and CDR2 is YFSETQ. CDR3 protein: CASSLGDTEAFF. CDR3 DNA sequence: TGCGCCAGCAGCTTGGGGGACACTGAAGCTTTCTTT.

The genes are TRBV10-2 and TRBJ2-1; 7 bases are shared with TRBD2. The CDR3 runs 14 residues. Germline CDR1 reads WSHSY; CDR2 reads SAAADI. The V gene end was trimmed by 6 bases and the J gene end by 5 bases; junction bases not matched to a gene: 7. The CDR3 spells CASSTTGRDNEQFF. The DNA of the CDR3 is TGCGCCAGCAGCACAACGGGGAGGGACAATGAGCAGTTCTTC.

The genes are TRBV9 and TRBJ2-2; tentative D call: TRBD2 (6 bases). V dropped 1 base and J dropped 3 bases, with 10 bases sitting between them. The germline CDR1 and CDR2 sequences are SGDLS and YYNGEE. The CDR3 is made up of 15 amino acids. CDR3 bases: TGTGCCAGCAGCGTACGTGAGCGGGACACCGGGGAGCTGTTTTTT. Protein sequence: CASSVRERDTGELFF.

The table lists this clone with a count of one. V gene TRBV6-5 combines with J gene TRBJ2-2; tentative D call: TRBD2 (6 bases). The germline V gene has CDR1 MNHEY and CDR2 SVGAGI. Trimming left V 6 bases short and J 0 bases short, with 11 bases between. This CDR3 contains 15 residues. Here the CDR3 DNA reads TGTGCCAGCAGCTGGGACTTGGCGAACACCGGGGAGCTGTTTTTT. Amino acids: CASSWDLANTGELFF.

The rearrangement joins TRBV6-6 to TRBJ2-1; no reliable D call. Trimming cost V 4 bases and J 4 bases, with 8 bases left between them. Germline V gene sequence: CDR1 MNHNY, CDR2 SVGAGI (reference sequence). This CDR3 is built from 13 residues. The CDR3 sequence: CASSFWEYNEQFF. CDR3 nucleotide sequence: TGTGCCAGCAGTTTTTGGGAATACAATGAGCAGTTCTTC.

The rearrangement joins TRBV28 to TRBJ1-1, with D tentatively TRBD1 (5 bases). With 5 bases removed from V and 11 bases from J, the gap between germline ends came to 18 bases. The CDR3 loop spans 13 amino acids. Germline CDR1 and CDR2: MDHEN and SYDVKM. This chain's CDR3 is CASSLPGTQEAFF. As DNA, the CDR3 is TGTGCCAGCAGTCTCCCCGGGACCCAAGAGGCTTTCTTT.

There are a few counts of this clone. The chain employs TRBV30 and TRBJ2-7; D possibly matches TRBD1 or TRBD2 (6 bases each). V was shortened by 2 bases and J by 2 bases, with 22 bases between the two germline ends. The CDR3 sequence is 17 residues long. Germline V lookup: CDR1 GTSNPN, CDR2 SVGIG (reference sequence). CDR3 protein: CAWSRTMEGEVTYEQYF. The CDR3 DNA is TGTGCCTGGAGTCGTACAATGGAGGGGGAGGTGACCTACGAGCAGTACTTC.

The chain's CDR3 is CASSRQGSLVQETQYF. The CDR3 coding sequence is TGTGCCAGCAGCCGACAGGGTTCCTTGGTCCAAGAGACCCAGTACTTC. This chain links TRBV6-7 with TRBJ2-5; 7 bases line up with TRBD1. TRBV6-7 is flagged as an ORF with uncertain function. The CDR3 is 16 residues long. V was clipped by 6 bases and J by 1 base; unmatched bases: 11.

The chain employs TRBV5-1 and TRBJ2-5, with 9 positions matching TRBD2. Germline V gives CDR1 SGHRS, CDR2 YFSETQ. The CDR3 is 15 residues long. V lost 4 bases to trimming and J lost 2 bases; unmatched junction nucleotides: 6. The CDR3 DNA sequence: TGCGCCAGCAGCCACCGACTAGCGGAACAAGAGACCCAGTACTTC. Amino acids: CASSHRLAEQETQYF.